This T cell receptor beta chain is from a study of T cell repertoires in cytomegalovirus infection. Study information: Both CMV infection and a matching HLA type were indicated by public TCR beta signatures.

Findings and caveats of the study: HLA-C-restricted CMV-specific TCR beta clonotypes prevailed in the ex vivo response. CMV carriers with the relevant HLA were identified by cumulative public TCR beta family frequency.

About this clonotype: The antigen is undetermined.

Using its own MiXCR run on the reads, TCRdb lists one record per CDR3 protein. The sample includes 230,000 or so distinct CDR3 sequences, around 15% of them seen just once. V gave up 0 bases and J gave up 5 bases, with 13 bases separating them. Germline V gene lookup returns CDR1 SGHNT and CDR2 YENEEA. The CDR3 sequence is 15 residues long. The chain recombines TRBV11-3 with TRBJ1-1; tentatively, D is TRBD1 (5 bases). Specimen: CD8+ T cells from PBMCs. The clonotype originates from a human donor in good health (CMV status not recorded). Some clones in this sample may be carry-over from other donors' samples. The CDR3 sequence is CASSLESGAGTEAFF. In DNA form, the CDR3 reads TGTGCCAGCAGCTTAGAATCCGGGGCCGGGACTGAAGCTTTCTTT.